This T cell receptor (beta chain) came from a study of immune heterogeneity within non-small cell lung tumors. Bulk tumor genomic DNA, approximately 570 ng per sample, was the template. Multiple widely separated biopsies were taken from each primary tumor at surgery. Curative surgery was performed on patients who had untreated, newly diagnosed non-small cell lung cancer. The CDR3 has 15 residues. Germline values: CDR1 SQVTM, CDR2 ANQGSEA. TCR beta CDR3 was amplified by multiplex PCR using 32 V and 13 J primers. TCRdb ran MiXCR on the multiplex PCR reads and lists one entry per CDR3 protein. Altogether approximately 10,000 distinct CDR3 sequences are present, 15% to 20% being singletons, with the ten largest covering around 3.7%. About this clonotype itself: The junction and the germline gene differ at one end; a read error may be behind it.

This TCR derives from a man between 40 and 49 years old with non-small cell lung cancer. Sequencing was done on a sample of lung tumor tissue. This chain connects TRBV29-1 to TRBJ1-1; unclear D gene. CDR3 DNA sequence: TGCAGCGTTTATCTGGCGACGGGGTTGAACACTGAATCTTTCTTT. Translated: CSVYLATGLNTESFF.